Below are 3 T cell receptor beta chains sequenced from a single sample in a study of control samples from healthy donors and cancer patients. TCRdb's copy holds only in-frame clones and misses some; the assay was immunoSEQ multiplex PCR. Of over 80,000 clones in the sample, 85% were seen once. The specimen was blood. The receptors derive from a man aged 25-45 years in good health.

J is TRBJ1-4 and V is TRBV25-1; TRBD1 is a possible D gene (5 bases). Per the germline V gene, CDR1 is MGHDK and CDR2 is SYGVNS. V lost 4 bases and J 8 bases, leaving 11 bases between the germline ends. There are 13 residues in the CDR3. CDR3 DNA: TGTGCCAGCAGTGGGGACCCGACCGAAAAACTGTTTTTT. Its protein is CASSGDPTEKLFF.

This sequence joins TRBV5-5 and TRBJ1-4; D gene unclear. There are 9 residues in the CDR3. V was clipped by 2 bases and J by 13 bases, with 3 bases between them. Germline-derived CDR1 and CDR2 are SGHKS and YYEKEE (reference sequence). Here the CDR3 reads CASSFRLFF. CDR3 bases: TGTGCCAGCAGCTTTAGACTGTTTTTT.

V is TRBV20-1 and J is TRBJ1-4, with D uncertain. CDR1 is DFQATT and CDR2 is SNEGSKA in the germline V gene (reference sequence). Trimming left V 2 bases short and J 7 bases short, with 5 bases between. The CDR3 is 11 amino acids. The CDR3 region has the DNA TGCAGTGCTAGATGGGGTGAAAAACTGTTTTTT. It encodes CSARWGEKLFF.